This T cell receptor beta chain was sequenced for a study of blood T cells in healthy people across ages. There are 11 residues in the CDR3. Germline loops: CDR1 MDHEN, CDR2 SYDVKM. Unmatched junction bases numbered 1, after V lost 4 bases and J lost 11 bases. The use of a sample-barcoded 5' primer and a J-beta primer mix characterized a second PCR of about 7 to 12 cycles. TCRdb re-called the 5' RACE reads with MiXCR, one entry per CDR3 protein. The table shows approximately 800,000 distinct CDR3 sequences, with 55% to 70% occurring only once. This clonotype has a count of ten or more. The sample, roughly 9.1 milliliters of peripheral blood, was drawn from each donor.

The source is a young man in good health. What was sequenced was blood. This chain connects TRBV28 to TRBJ2-3; 9 nucleotides match TRBD2. CDR3 amino acids: CASSSSGKQYF. CDR3 DNA sequence: TGTGCCAGCAGTTCTAGCGGGAAGCAGTATTTT.